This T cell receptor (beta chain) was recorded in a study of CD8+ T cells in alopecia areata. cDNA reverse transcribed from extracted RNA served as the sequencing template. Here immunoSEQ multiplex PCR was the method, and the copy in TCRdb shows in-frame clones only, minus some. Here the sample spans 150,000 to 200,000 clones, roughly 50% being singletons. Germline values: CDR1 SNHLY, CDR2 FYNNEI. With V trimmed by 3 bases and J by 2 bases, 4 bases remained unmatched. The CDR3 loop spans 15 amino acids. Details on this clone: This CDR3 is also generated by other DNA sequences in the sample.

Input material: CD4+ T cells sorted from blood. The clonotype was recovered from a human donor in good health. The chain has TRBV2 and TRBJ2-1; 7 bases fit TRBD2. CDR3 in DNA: TGTGCCAGCAGTGAGGAAGCGGGACCCTACAATGAGCAGTTCTTC. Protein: CASSEEAGPYNEQFF.